Each of the 10 T cell receptor beta chains below was sequenced from the same sample in a study of T-cell memory formation after mild COVID-19 (dated by TCRdb to about 2021). The receptor library was made with 5' RACE. Sequencing instrument: Illumina NovaSeq 6000. TCRdb's own reprocessing of the public reads used fastp at Q25 and MiXCR and kept productive beta chains. A single entry per CDR3 protein holds the most common genes and DNA from its merged rows. The table for this sample lists around 220,000 distinct CDR3 sequences; over 15% of them were counted only once. The ten largest clones take up 3.5% of the sample. The sample was PBMCs or a T cell subset sorted from them (not recorded which). All receptors derive from a man aged 18 to 30 who had mild COVID-19 (a few samples of this study predate the infection). The sample titles of this study are shuffled in the database, so cell type and time point are left out; the donor was told from shared clones.

This clonotype was seen only a few times. V gene TRBV11-2 combines with J gene TRBJ2-7; tentative D call: TRBD2 (5 bases). Germline V gives CDR1 SGHAT, CDR2 FQNNGV. V was trimmed by 5 bases and J by 5 bases, leaving 22 bases between them. This CDR3 comprises 16 residues. The CDR3 is CASSTPTGKLRNEQYF. In nucleotides, the CDR3 is TGTGCCAGCAGCACGCCGACGGGGAAGCTCCGAAACGAGCAGTACTTC.

The chain couples TRBV12-3 or TRBV12-4 to TRBJ2-3; D is uncertain. V was cut by 3 bases and J by 3 bases, with 7 bases left in between. The CDR3 totals 13 residues. CDR3 coding DNA: TGTGCCAGCAGTTTTGATGGGACAGATACGCAGTATTTT. It encodes CASSFDGTDTQYF.

This clonotype was recorded a few times. The V gene is TRBV20-1, the J gene TRBJ1-5; no definite D call. Trimming pared 0 bases from V and 5 bases from J, leaving 5 bases between. Germline-derived CDR1 and CDR2 are DFQATT and SNEGSKA (reference sequence). The CDR3 extends over 12 amino acids. CDR3 nucleotides: TGCAGTGCTAGAGAACACGATCAGCCCCAGCATTTT. It codes for CSAREHDQPQHF.

This clonotype has only a few counts. V and J are TRBV11-2 and TRBJ1-1; D may be TRBD1 (5 bases). The CDR3 totals 14 residues. Trimming cost V 6 bases and J 1 base, with 12 bases left between them. The germline gives CDR1 SGHAT, CDR2 FQNNGV. CDR3: CASRRPGPNTEAFF. Written as DNA, the CDR3 is TGTGCCAGCAGAAGACCAGGGCCGAACACTGAAGCTTTCTTT.

This clonotype was seen only a few times. The V gene is TRBV5-1, the J gene TRBJ1-2; tentative D call: TRBD1 (6 bases). V gave up 0 bases and J gave up 0 bases, with 12 bases separating them. The CDR3 is 16 amino acids. Per germline, CDR1 SGHRS and CDR2 YFSETQ. The CDR3 region is CASSLAGTPTNYGYTF. The CDR3, as DNA: TGCGCCAGCAGCTTGGCCGGGACACCCACTAACTATGGCTACACCTTC.

This clonotype was seen a few times. This chain uses TRBV18 with TRBJ1-2; possible D gene TRBD1, 5 bases. Trimming took off 6 bases at V and 2 bases at J, with 16 bases between the two ends. The CDR3 is made up of 15 amino acids. Germline V gene lookup returns CDR1 KGHSH and CDR2 LQKENI. The chain's CDR3 is CASSDKGSLNYGYTF. As DNA, the CDR3 is TGTGCCAGCTCGGACAAGGGGAGTCTAAACTATGGCTACACCTTC.

This clonotype was counted only a few times. This chain uses TRBV12-3 or TRBV12-4 with TRBJ2-6, with D uncertain. The V end was cut by 11 bases, the J end by 0 bases, with 8 bases between. The CDR3 covers 13 residues. Here the CDR3 DNA reads TGTGCCGGCTCAAACTCTGGGGCCAACGTCCTGACTTTC. Translation gives CAGSNSGANVLTF.

This chain links TRBV7-9 with TRBJ1-4, with 7 bases aligning to TRBD1. The junction had 6 bases not matched to a gene; V was cut back by 3 bases and J by 8 bases. This CDR3 comprises 14 residues. CDR1 and CDR2 from the germline V gene are SEHNR and FQNEAQ (reference sequence). CDR3 in amino acids: CASSFTGAGEKLFF. As DNA, the CDR3 is TGTGCCAGCAGCTTCACAGGGGCGGGGGAAAAACTGTTTTTT.

This clonotype occurred a few times. The chain couples TRBV19 to TRBJ2-7; 9 bases map to TRBD1. The length of the CDR3 is 16 residues. Trimming removed 5 bases from V and 1 base from J; junction bases left unmatched: 9. Per germline, CDR1 LNHDA and CDR2 SQIVND (reference sequence). The CDR3 loop is CASSLLPGQGSYEQYF. CDR3 in DNA: TGTGCCAGTAGTCTTCTGCCGGGACAGGGTTCCTACGAGCAGTACTTC.

This clonotype has a count of ten or more. The J gene is TRBJ2-2, the V gene TRBV12-3 or TRBV12-4; 9 bases map to TRBD2. J gave up 4 bases and V 3 bases, and 3 bases lay outside the gene matches. The CDR3 contains 15 residues. The CDR3 coding sequence is TGTGCCAGCAGTTTGCGGGGGGGCAGCACCGGGGAGCTGTTTTTT. Translation: CASSLRGGSTGELFF.